This TCR beta chain was identified in a study of T cell responses to AZD1222 COVID-19 vaccine. Study-level points and caveats: Increases in Spike-specific TCR breadth and depth were seen after two AZD1222 doses. Researchers report vaccine-associated CD4 TCRs spanning spike, with dominance at 160-218 and 743-854.

A note on this clone: Antigen specificity is unknown.

The length of the CDR3 is 13 residues. Germline CDR1 SNHLY, CDR2 FYNNEI. V lost 7 bases and J lost 4; bases outside the gene matches: 6. Generated by immunoSEQ multiplex PCR, the TCRdb table keeps only in-frame clones and is missing some. The sample carries tens of thousands of clones, 83% recorded once. This sample comprised peripheral blood, obtained 28 days after the second AZD1222 dose. The chain combines TRBV2 with TRBJ1-1; TRBD1 matches 7 bases. The receptor comes from an adult who received the AZD1222 COVID-19 vaccine. CDR3 region: CASNSDRLTEAFF. The CDR3 coding sequence is TGTGCCAGCAACTCGGACAGGCTCACTGAAGCTTTCTTT.